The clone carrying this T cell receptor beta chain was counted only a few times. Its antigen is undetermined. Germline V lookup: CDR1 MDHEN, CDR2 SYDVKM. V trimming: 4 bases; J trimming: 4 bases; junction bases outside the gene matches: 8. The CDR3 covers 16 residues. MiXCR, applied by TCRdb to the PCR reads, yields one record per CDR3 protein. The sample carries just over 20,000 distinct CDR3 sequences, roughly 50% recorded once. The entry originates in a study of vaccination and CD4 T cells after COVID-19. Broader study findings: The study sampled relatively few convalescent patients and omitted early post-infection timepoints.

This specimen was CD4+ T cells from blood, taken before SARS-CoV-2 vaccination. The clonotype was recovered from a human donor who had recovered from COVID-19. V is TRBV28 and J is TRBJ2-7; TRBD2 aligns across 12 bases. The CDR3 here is CASSSIGTSGYYEQYF. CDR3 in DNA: TGTGCCAGCAGTTCCATAGGGACTAGCGGGTATTACGAGCAGTACTTC.